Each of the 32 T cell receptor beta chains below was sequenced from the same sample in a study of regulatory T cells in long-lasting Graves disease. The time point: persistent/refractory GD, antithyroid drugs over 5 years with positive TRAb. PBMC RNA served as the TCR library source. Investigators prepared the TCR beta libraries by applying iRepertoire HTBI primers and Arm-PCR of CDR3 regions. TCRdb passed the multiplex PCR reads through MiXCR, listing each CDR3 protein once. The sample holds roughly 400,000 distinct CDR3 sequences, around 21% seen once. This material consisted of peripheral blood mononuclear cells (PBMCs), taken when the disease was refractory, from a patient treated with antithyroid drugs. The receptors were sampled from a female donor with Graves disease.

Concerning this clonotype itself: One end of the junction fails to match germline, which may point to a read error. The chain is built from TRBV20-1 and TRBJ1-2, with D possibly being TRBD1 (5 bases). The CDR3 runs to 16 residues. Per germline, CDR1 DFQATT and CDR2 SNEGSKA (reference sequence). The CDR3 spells CSTRDAGAGGNYGYTF. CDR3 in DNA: TGCAGTACTAGAGATGCCGGCGCGGGGGGGAACTATGGCTACACCTTC.

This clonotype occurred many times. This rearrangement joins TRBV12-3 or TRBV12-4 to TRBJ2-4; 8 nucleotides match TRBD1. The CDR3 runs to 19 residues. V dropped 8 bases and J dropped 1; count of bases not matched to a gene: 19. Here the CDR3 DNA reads TGTGCCAGCTACCCAATTGGGTGGGGGACAGGCGGGGCCAAAAACATTCAGTACTTC. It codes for CASYPIGWGTGGAKNIQYF.

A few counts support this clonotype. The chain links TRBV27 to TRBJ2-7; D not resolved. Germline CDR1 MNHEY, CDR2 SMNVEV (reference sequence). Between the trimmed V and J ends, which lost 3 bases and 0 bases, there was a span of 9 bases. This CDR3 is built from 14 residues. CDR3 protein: CASSLIQNSYEQYF. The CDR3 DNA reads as TGTGCCAGCAGTTTGATACAGAACTCCTACGAGCAGTACTTC.

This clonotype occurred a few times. The CDR3: CASSFSGTGNFYEQYF. CDR3 nucleotide sequence: TGTGCCAGCAGCTTCTCCGGGACAGGGAACTTCTACGAGCAGTACTTC. This chain joins TRBV7-9 and TRBJ2-7; 9 nucleotides agree with TRBD1. Germline CDR1 reads SEHNR; CDR2 reads FQNEAQ (reference sequence). The ends lost 3 bases at V and 3 bases at J; junction bases unmatched: 9. This CDR3 region has 16 residues.

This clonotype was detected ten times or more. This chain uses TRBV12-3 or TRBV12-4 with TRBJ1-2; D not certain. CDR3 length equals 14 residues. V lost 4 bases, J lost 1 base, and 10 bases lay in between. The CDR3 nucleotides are TGTGCCAGCAGTTCCCGCTTACTTAACTATGGCTACACCTTC. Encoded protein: CASSSRLLNYGYTF.

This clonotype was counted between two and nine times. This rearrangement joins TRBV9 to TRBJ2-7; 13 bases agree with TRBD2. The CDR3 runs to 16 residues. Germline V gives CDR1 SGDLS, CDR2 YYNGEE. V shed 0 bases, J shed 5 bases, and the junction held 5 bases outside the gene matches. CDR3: CASSVDGLAGVDEQYF. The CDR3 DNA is TGTGCCAGCAGCGTAGACGGACTAGCGGGAGTTGACGAGCAGTACTTC.

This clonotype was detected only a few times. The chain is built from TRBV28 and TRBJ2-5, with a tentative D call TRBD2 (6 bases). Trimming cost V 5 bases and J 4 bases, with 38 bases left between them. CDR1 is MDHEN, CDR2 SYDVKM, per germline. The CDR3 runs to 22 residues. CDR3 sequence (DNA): TGTGCCAGCAGTCCGGAGGATGGTGGGGAGGAACTGGGTTCTCGGGTCGGAGAGACCCAGTACTTC. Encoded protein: CASSPEDGGEELGSRVGETQYF.

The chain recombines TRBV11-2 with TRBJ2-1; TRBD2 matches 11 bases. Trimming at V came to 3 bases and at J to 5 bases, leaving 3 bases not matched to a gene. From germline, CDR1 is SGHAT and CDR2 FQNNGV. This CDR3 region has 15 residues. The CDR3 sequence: CASSFLAGGHNEQFF. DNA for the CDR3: TGTGCCAGCAGCTTTCTAGCGGGAGGCCACAATGAGCAGTTCTTC. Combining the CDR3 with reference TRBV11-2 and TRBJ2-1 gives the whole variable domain EAGVAQSPRYKIIEKRQSVAFWCNPISGHATLYWYQQILGQGPKLLIQFQNNGVVDDSQLPKDRFSAERLKGVDSTLKIQPAKLEDSAVYLCASSFLAGGHNEQFFGPGTRLTVL.

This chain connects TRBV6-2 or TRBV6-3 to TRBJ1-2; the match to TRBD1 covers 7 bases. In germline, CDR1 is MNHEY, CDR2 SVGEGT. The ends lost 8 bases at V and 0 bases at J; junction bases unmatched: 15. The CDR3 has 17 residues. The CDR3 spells CASATDREASSNYGYTF. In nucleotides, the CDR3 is TGTGCCAGCGCAACTGACAGGGAAGCGAGTTCTAACTATGGCTACACCTTC.

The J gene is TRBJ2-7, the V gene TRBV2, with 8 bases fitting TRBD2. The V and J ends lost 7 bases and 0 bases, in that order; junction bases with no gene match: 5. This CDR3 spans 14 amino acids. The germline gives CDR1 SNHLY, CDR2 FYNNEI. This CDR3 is CASILSGNSYEQYF. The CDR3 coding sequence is TGTGCCAGCATCCTTAGCGGGAACTCCTACGAGCAGTACTTC.

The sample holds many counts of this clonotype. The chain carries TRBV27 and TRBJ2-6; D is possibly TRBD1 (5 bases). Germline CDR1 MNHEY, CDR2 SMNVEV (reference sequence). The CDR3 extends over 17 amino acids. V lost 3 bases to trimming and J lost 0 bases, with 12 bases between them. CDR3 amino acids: CASSFSQGVSGANVLTF. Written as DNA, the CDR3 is TGTGCCAGCAGTTTCTCCCAGGGCGTCTCTGGGGCCAACGTCCTGACTTTC.

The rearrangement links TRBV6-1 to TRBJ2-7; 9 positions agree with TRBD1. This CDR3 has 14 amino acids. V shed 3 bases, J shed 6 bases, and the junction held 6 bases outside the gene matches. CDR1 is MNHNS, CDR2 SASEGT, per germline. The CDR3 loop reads CASSESRDRVEQYF. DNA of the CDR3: TGTGCCAGCAGTGAGTCCCGGGACAGGGTCGAGCAGTACTTC.

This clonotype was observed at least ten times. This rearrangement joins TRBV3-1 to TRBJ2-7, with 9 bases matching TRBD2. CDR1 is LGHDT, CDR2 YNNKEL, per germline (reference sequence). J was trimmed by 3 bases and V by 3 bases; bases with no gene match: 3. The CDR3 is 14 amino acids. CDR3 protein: CASSQTSGVYEQYF. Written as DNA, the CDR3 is TGTGCCAGCAGCCAGACTAGCGGTGTCTACGAGCAGTACTTC.

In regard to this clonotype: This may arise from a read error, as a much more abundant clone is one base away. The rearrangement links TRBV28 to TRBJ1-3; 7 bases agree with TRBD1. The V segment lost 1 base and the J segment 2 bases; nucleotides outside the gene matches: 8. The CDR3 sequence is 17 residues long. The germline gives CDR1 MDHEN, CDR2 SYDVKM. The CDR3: CASSLSKQGIPGNTIYF. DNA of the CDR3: TGTGCCAGCAGTTTATCTAAACAGGGGATCCCTGGAAACACCATATATTTT.

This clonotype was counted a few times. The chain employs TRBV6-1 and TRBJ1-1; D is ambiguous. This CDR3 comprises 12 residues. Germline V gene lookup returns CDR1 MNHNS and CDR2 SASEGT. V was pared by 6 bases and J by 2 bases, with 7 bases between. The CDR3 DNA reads TGTGCCAGCAGCTATACAAACACTGAAGCTTTCTTT. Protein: CASSYTNTEAFF.

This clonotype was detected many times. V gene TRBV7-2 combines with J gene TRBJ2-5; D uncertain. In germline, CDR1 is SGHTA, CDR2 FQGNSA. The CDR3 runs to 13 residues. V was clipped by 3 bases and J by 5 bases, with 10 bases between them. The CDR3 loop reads CASSLARRETQYF. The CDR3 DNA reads TGTGCCAGCAGCTTGGCCAGGCGGGAGACCCAGTACTTC. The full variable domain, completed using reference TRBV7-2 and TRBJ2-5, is GAGVSQSPSNKVTEKGKDVELRCDPISGHTALYWYRQSLGQGLEFLIYFQGNSAPDKSGLPSDRFSAERTGGSVSTLTIQRTQQEDSAVYLCASSLARRETQYFGPGTRLLVL.

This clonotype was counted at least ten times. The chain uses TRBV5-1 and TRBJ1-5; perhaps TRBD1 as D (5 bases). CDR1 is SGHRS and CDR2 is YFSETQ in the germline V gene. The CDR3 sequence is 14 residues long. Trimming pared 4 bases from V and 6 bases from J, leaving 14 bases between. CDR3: CASSLDMGGQPQHF. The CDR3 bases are TGCGCCAGCAGCCTGGACATGGGGGGTCAGCCCCAGCATTTT.

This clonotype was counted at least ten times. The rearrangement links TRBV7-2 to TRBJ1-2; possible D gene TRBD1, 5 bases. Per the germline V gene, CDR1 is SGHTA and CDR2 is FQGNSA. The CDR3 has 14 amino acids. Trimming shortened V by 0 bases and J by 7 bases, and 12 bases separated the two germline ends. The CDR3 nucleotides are TGTGCCAGCAGCTTAGCGGTGGGGCGGAGTGGCTACACCTTC. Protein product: CASSLAVGRSGYTF.

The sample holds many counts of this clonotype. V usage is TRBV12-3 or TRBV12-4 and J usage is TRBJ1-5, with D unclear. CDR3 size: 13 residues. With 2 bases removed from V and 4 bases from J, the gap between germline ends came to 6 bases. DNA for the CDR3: TGTGCCAGCAGTTTAACCGAAAATCAGCCCCAGCATTTT. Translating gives CASSLTENQPQHF.

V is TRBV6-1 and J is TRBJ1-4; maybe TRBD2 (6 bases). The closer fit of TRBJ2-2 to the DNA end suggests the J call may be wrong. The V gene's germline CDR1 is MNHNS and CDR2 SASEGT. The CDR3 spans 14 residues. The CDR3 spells CASRRRDLIGELFF. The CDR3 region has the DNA TGTGCCAGCAGGAGGCGGGATCTCATCGGGGAGCTGTTTTTT.

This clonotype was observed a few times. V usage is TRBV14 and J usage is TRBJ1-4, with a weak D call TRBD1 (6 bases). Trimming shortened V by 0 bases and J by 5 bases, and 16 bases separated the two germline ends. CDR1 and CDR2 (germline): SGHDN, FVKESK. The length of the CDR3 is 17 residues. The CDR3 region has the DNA TGTGCCAGCAGCCAAGAAATCCCGGGGGCAGCAAATGAAAAACTGTTTTTT. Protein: CASSQEIPGAANEKLFF. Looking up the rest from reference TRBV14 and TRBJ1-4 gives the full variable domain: EAGVTQFPSHSVIEKGQTVTLRCDPISGHDNLYWYRRVMGKEIKFLLHFVKESKQDESGMPNNRFLAERTGGTYSTLKVQPAELEDSGVYFCASSQEIPGAANEKLFFGSGTQLSVL.

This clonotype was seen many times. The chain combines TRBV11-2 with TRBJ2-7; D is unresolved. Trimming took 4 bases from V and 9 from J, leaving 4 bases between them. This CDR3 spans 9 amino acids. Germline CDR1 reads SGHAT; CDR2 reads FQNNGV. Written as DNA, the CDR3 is TGTGCCAGCAGCTCCAGGCAGTACTTC. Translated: CASSSRQYF.

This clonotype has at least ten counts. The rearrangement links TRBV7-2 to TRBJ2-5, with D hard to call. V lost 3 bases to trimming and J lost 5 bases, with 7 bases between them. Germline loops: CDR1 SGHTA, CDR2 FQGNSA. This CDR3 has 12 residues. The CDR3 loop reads CASSFVGETQYF. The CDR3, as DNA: TGTGCCAGCAGCTTCGTGGGGGAGACCCAGTACTTC.

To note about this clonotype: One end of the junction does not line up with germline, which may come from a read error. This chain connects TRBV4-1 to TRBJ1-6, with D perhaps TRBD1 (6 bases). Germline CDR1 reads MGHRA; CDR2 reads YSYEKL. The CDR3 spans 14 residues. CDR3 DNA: TGCGCCAGCAGTCAAGGGGGAGCCAATTCACCCCTCCACTTT. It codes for CASSQGGANSPLHF.

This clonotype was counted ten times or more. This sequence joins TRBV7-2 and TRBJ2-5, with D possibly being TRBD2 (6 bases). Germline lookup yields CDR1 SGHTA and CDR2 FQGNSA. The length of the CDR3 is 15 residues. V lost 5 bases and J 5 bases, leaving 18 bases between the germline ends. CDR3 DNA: TGTGCCAGCAGCCCCAAGCGACTAGGTGGGGAGACCCAGTACTTC. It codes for CASSPKRLGGETQYF.

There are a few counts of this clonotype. The DNA for the CDR3 is TGCAGCGTTGATCAGGGTTTCTTAGGTGAAGCTTTCTTT. Protein sequence: CSVDQGFLGEAFF. The gene calls are TRBV29-1 and TRBJ1-1; tentative D call: TRBD1 (5 bases). CDR1 SQVTM and CDR2 ANQGSEA come from the germline V gene. Between the trimmed V and J ends, which lost 3 bases and 7 bases, there was a span of 15 bases. The CDR3 is 13 residues long.

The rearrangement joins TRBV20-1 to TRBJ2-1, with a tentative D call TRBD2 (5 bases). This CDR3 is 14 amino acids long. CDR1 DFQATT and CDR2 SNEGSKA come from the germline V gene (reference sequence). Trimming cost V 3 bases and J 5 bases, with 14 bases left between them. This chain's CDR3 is CSARSGSSDNEQFF. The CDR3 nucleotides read TGCAGTGCTAGGTCGGGGAGTAGTGACAATGAGCAGTTCTTC.

The CDR3 DNA sequence: TGTGCCAGCAGTTTGGGCATTCCCCAAGAGACCCAGTACTTC. It codes for CASSLGIPQETQYF. This rearrangement joins TRBV12-3 or TRBV12-4 to TRBJ2-5; D uncertain. Trimming pared 3 bases from V and 1 base from J, leaving 9 bases between. This CDR3 has 14 amino acids.

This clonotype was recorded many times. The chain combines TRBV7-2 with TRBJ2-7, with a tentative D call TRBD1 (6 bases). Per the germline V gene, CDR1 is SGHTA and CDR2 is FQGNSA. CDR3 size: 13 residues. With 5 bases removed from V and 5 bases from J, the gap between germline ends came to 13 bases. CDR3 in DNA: TGTGCCAGCAGCCCGGACAGTCTGGACGAGCAGTACTTC. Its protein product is CASSPDSLDEQYF. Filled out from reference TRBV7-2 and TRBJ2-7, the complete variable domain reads GAGVSQSPSNKVTEKGKDVELRCDPISGHTALYWYRQSLGQGLEFLIYFQGNSAPDKSGLPSDRFSAERTGGSVSTLTIQRTQQEDSAVYLCASSPDSLDEQYFGPGTRLTVT.

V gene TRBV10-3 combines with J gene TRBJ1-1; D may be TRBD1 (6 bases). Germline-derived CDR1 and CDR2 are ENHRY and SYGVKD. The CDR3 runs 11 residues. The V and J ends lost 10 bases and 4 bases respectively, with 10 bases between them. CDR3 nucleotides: TGTGCCAGCACAGGGCTCACTGAAGCTTTCTTT. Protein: CASTGLTEAFF.

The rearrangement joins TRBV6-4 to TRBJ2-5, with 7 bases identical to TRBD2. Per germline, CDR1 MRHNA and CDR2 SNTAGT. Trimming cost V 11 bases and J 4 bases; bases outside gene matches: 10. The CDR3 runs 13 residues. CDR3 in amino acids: CADGQRDRETQYF. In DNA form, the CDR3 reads TGTGCCGACGGCCAGCGGGATAGAGAGACCCAGTACTTC.

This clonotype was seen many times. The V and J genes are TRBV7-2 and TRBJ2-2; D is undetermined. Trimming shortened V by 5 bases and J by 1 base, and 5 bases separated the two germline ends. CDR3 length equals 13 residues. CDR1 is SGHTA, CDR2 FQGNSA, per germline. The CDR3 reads CASSRGNTGELFF. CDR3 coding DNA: TGTGCCAGCAGCCGCGGGAACACCGGGGAGCTGTTTTTT.